One T cell receptor beta chain is described in this entry. No antigen is known for it. It was treatment-naive patients with stable or active relapsing-remitting disease who made up the multiple sclerosis controls. The record originates from a study of CD8 T cells in Susac syndrome. Overall study findings and caveats: The study admitted that it had a relatively small number of individuals in its TCR sequencing and HLA analysis.

cDNA came from roughly 0.53 to 1 ug RNA primed by random hexamers. Across 54 Vbeta and 13 Jbeta, TCR beta CDR3 was amplified with immunoSEQ multiplex PCR. TCRdb processed the immunoSEQ multiplex PCR reads anew with MiXCR; each CDR3 protein has one entry. This table holds 180,000 or so distinct CDR3 sequences, nearly 95% found once. Sequencing used CD4+ T cells from PBMCs. This clonotype originated in a human donor with multiple sclerosis.

Here the CDR3 DNA reads TGTGCCAGCAGCTCGGACAGGGGGCGGACAGATACGCAGTATTTT. Its translation is CASSSDRGRTDTQYF. The V call is TRBV7-6, the J call TRBJ2-3; 11 bases are a match to TRBD1. With V trimmed by 4 bases and J by 3 bases, 3 bases remained unmatched. The CDR3 runs 15 residues. Germline assignment: CDR1 SGHVS and CDR2 FNYEAQ.